Detailed here is one TCR beta chain. Antigen specificity is unknown. The method was immunoSEQ multiplex PCR; TCRdb's version includes in-frame clones alone and lacks a portion of them. This table holds 95,000 to 110,000 clones, roughly 93% found once. The data belong to a study of T cell responses to AZD1222 COVID-19 vaccine. Overall study findings and caveats: Close to half of spike-specific TCRs reportedly recognize unmutated variant regions. Donors were mostly white British, more females; clonal diversity possibly underestimated.

Germline-derived CDR1 and CDR2 are SGHRS and YFSETQ. This CDR3 has 15 residues. The ends lost 4 bases at V and 0 bases at J; junction bases unmatched: 3. The chain has TRBV5-1 and TRBJ2-7, with 11 bases fitting TRBD2. The material was peripheral blood, obtained on day 0 of AZD1222 vaccination. The clonotype comes from an adult in good health. The CDR3 DNA sequence: TGCGCCAGCAGCCGGACTAGCGGGTTCTCCTACGAGCAGTACTTC. It codes for CASSRTSGFSYEQYF.